The rows below give T cell receptor beta chains drawn from one sample of a study of cytomegalovirus exposure and HLA in healthy donors. Using immunoSEQ multiplex PCR, the repertoire was profiled, and TCRdb retains in-frame clones only, with some absent. The sample lists roughly 280,000 clones, approximately 86% seen once, with more than 0.8% in the top ten. The material sequenced was PBMCs. The receptors were gathered from a woman aged 18-29 years in good health and CMV-seronegative. Both conserved end residues are part of each CDR3. The D gene is left open where the match is weak. Clone sizes are given selectively: once, few, many, or a class where the clone is expanded.

D gene | clone size | J gene | V gene | CDR3 DNA | CDR3 protein
- | - | TRBJ1-5 | TRBV27 | TGTGCCAGCAGTTTATGGCAGGGTCCGCCCAGGATGAGAGCTTGCAATCAGCCCCAGCATTTT | CASSLWQGPPRMRACNQPQHF
- | - | TRBJ2-7 | TRBV21-1 | - | CASSKKTVVGQGSSYEQYF
TRBD2 | - | TRBJ2-3 | TRBV30 | TGTGCCGGGGGACTAGCGGGAGGGATAGATACGCAGTATTTT | CAGGLAGGIDTQYF
TRBD1 | once | TRBJ2-7 | TRBV7-2 | TGTGCCAGCAGCTTAGTGAGACAGGGTGGCCACGAGCAGTACTTC | CASSLVRQGGHEQYF
- | - | TRBJ2-7 | TRBV7-8 | TGTGCCAGCAGCGCTCCCGACAGGCTCTACGAGCAGTACTTC | CASSAPDRLYEQYF
- | - | TRBJ1-5 | TRBV7-8 | TGTGCCAGCAGCCAGGACCTGGGGGGGAATCAGCCCCAGCATTTT | CASSQDLGGNQPQHF
- | - | TRBJ1-1 | TRBV2 | TGTGCCAGCAGTGGGTTGGGACACCGTGAAGCTTTCTTT | CASSGLGHREAFF
TRBD1 | - | TRBJ2-2 | TRBV5-4 | TGTGCCAGCAGCCGACAGGGGATAGGTAGGACCGGGGAGCTGTTTTTT | CASSRQGIGRTGELFF
TRBD2 | - | TRBJ2-1 | TRBV5-1 | TGCGCCAGCAGTGGAATAGCGGGGGTAGATGAGCAGTTCTTC | CASSGIAGVDEQFF
TRBD1 | - | TRBJ2-2 | TRBV2 | TGTGCCAGCGGGGGACAGGGGGAAACCGGGGAGCTGTTTTTT | CASGGQGETGELFF
TRBD1 | - | TRBJ1-1 | TRBV4-3 | TGCGCCAGCAGCCAGATAGGGACAGGGGGAGATGAAGCTTTCTTT | CASSQIGTGGDEAFF
- | once | TRBJ1-1 | TRBV5-6 | TGTGCCAGCAGCTTGGAGCCCGGGACTGAAGCTTTCTTT | CASSLEPGTEAFF
- | - | TRBJ2-3 | TRBV11-3 | TGTGCCAGCAGCTTAGAGGAGCCAGATACGCAGTATTTT | CASSLEEPDTQYF
TRBD1 | - | TRBJ1-1 | TRBV29-1 | TGCAGCGTCTGTGAGGGACAGGGGATGAACACTGAAGCTTTCTTT | CSVCEGQGMNTEAFF
TRBD1 | - | TRBJ1-3 | TRBV9 | TGTGCCAGCAGCGTAGGGGACAGCTCTGGAAACACCATATATTTT | CASSVGDSSGNTIYF
TRBD2 | once | TRBJ2-5 | TRBV13 | TGTGCCAGCAGCTTATTCGCTCTAGCGGTGCAAGAGACCCAGTACTTC | CASSLFALAVQETQYF
TRBD1 | - | TRBJ1-4 | TRBV2 | TGTGCCAGCAGGGACAGGTCTAATGAAAAACTGTTTTTT | CASRDRSNEKLFF
- | - | TRBJ1-2 | TRBV28 | TGTGCCAGCAGTTTGGGGCACTATGGCTACACCTTC | CASSLGHYGYTF
TRBD2 | - | TRBJ2-7 | TRBV4-1 | TGCGCCAGCAGCCAAGGTAGCGGGGGCCCGTACGAGCAGTACTTC | CASSQGSGGPYEQYF
TRBD1 | - | TRBJ1-1 | TRBV6-5 | TGTGCCAGCAGTTCCACCGGGACAGGGGGCACTGAAGCTTTCTTT | CASSSTGTGGTEAFF
TRBD1 | - | TRBJ1-2 | TRBV7-2 | TGTGCCAGCAGCCTCGACAGGGAAGGGGGCTACACCTTC | CASSLDREGGYTF
- | - | TRBJ1-5 | TRBV27 | TGTGCCAGCAGTTCTCTCACTACAGGGCCTTGGGACAATCAGCCCCAGCATTTT | CASSSLTTGPWDNQPQHF
- | - | TRBJ2-2 | TRBV9 | TGTGCCAGCAGCGTAGTAGTACTGGCAGGGGAGAACACCGGGGAGCTGTTTTTT | CASSVVVLAGENTGELFF
- | - | TRBJ1-1 | TRBV4-1 | TGCGCCAGCAGCCAAGAGGGGGGGTACACTGAAGCTTTCTTT | CASSQEGGYTEAFF
- | - | TRBJ2-7 | TRBV13 | TGTGCCAGCACCCTACAGGGCCTCTCCTACGAGCAGTACTTC | CASTLQGLSYEQYF
- | - | TRBJ1-3 | TRBV5-5 | TGTGCCAGCAGCAAGCCCGGGATTCTCTCTGGAAACACCATATATTTT | CASSKPGILSGNTIYF
TRBD2 | - | TRBJ2-2 | TRBV9 | TGTGCCAGCAGCGTAGTTGGTAGCGGGGCAAACACCGGGGAGCTGTTTTTT | CASSVVGSGANTGELFF
TRBD1 | - | TRBJ2-7 | TRBV5-1 | TGCGCCAGCAGCATCGACAGGGTGGTCGACGAGCAGTACTTC | CASSIDRVVDEQYF
TRBD1 | few | TRBJ1-2 | TRBV11-2 | TGTGCGTCAGGGGGCATCTATGGCTACACCTTC | CASGGIYGYTF
TRBD2 | - | TRBJ2-1 | TRBV9 | TGTGCCATGGGACTAACCGCCTATGAGCAGTTCTTC | CAMGLTAYEQFF
TRBD2 | - | TRBJ2-1 | TRBV9 | TGTGCCAGCAGCGTAGCTAGGCAGCGGGAGTCAAATGAGCAGTTCTTC | CASSVARQRESNEQFF
- | - | TRBJ1-2 | TRBV4-3 | TGCGCCAGCAGCCAAGATGGACAGCCCTATGGCTACACCTTC | CASSQDGQPYGYTF
- | - | TRBJ1-4 | TRBV9 | TGTGCCAGCAGCTCAAATGAAAAACTGTTTTTT | CASSSNEKLFF
- | - | TRBJ2-5 | TRBV21-1 | TGTGCCAGCAGCCTCGGACTAGCGGGGGCCAGCTACAACCAAGAGACCCAGTACTTC | CASSLGLAGASYNQETQYF
TRBD1 | - | TRBJ2-7 | TRBV30 | TGTGCCTGGAGTGCGGGACAGAGCTACGAGCAGTACTTC | CAWSAGQSYEQYF
TRBD1 | - | TRBJ2-5 | TRBV30 | TGTGCCTGGGGAGGACAGGGACAAGGGACCCAGTACTTC | CAWGGQGQGTQYF
TRBD1 | - | TRBJ1-1 | TRBV5-1 | TGCGCCAGCAGCCCCGACAGGGGTGGGGACACTGAAGCTTTCTTT | CASSPDRGGDTEAFF
TRBD1 | - | TRBJ1-1 | TRBV4-3 | TGCGCCAGCAGCCAAGTCGGGGACAGGGGTAATGAAGCTTTCTTT | CASSQVGDRGNEAFF
TRBD1 | - | TRBJ1-2 | TRBV18 | TGTGCCAGCTCCCAAGGGGGCAACTATGGCTACACCTTC | CASSQGGNYGYTF
- | - | TRBJ1-2 | TRBV7-9 | TGTGCCAGCAGTGCCGCGCGGGGAAATATTTATGGCTACACCTTC | CASSAARGNIYGYTF
- | once | TRBJ2-5 | TRBV30 | TGTGCCTGTAGACTAGTGGGAGAGACCCAGTACTTC | CACRLVGETQYF
- | - | TRBJ2-2 | TRBV2 | TGTGCCAGCACGCCCGCCGCGGGCACCGGGGAGCTGTTTTTT | CASTPAAGTGELFF
- | - | TRBJ1-5 | TRBV5-1 | TGCGCCAGCAGCCCGGAGGGTCAGAGCAATCAGCCCCAGCATTTT | CASSPEGQSNQPQHF
- | - | TRBJ1-1 | TRBV28 | TGTGCCAGCGGCGTCCAGAGTGCGGGGACTGAAGCTTTCTTT | CASGVQSAGTEAFF
TRBD2 | - | TRBJ2-7 | TRBV5-4 | TGTGCCAGCAGCTCGCGGGGGTCGAGTTACGAGCAGTACTTC | CASSSRGSSYEQYF
- | once | TRBJ1-2 | TRBV29-1 | TGCAGCGTTGAAGCCCCCAGGAGGGCTGGCGGCTACACCTTC | CSVEAPRRAGGYTF
TRBD2 | - | TRBJ2-1 | TRBV27 | TGTGCCAGCAGTGTGACTAGCGAGAGCTACAATGAGCAGTTCTTC | CASSVTSESYNEQFF
- | few | TRBJ2-6 | TRBV6-4 | TGTGCCAGCAGTGACGTCCGGGCTGGGGCCAACGTCCTGACTTTC | CASSDVRAGANVLTF
TRBD1 | few | TRBJ1-1 | TRBV19 | TGTGCCAGTAGTATATATCAGGGGGCGGGTGAAGCTTTCTTT | CASSIYQGAGEAFF
TRBD2 | - | TRBJ2-2 | TRBV6-5 | TGTGCCAGCAGTTATATGGGACTAGCGGGCGGGGAGCTGTTTTTT | CASSYMGLAGGELFF
TRBD1 | - | TRBJ1-4 | TRBV30 | TGTGCCTGGAAATGGCGGACAGGGAAGACCGCAACTAATGAAAAACTGTTTTTT | CAWKWRTGKTATNEKLFF
- | - | TRBJ2-3 | TRBV7-9 | TGTGCCAGCAGGCCATCGTTTATCGGTTCTAGCACAGATACGCAGTATTTT | CASRPSFIGSSTDTQYF
TRBD2 | - | TRBJ2-7 | TRBV10-3 | TGTGCCATCGGAGGAGCGGGACGGGGCGAGCAGTACTTC | CAIGGAGRGEQYF
- | - | TRBJ2-3 | TRBV4-1 | TGCGCCAGCAGCCAAGTTCTGGCGGGACCCACAGATACGCAGTATTTT | CASSQVLAGPTDTQYF
- | few | TRBJ1-4 | TRBV5-1 | TGCGCCAGCAGCTTGCGTGGGGGGTCAGATGAAAAACTGTTTTTT | CASSLRGGSDEKLFF
TRBD1 | - | TRBJ1-4 | TRBV5-1 | TGCGCCAGCAGCCCCCCCAAAGGGACAGGGGATGAAAAACTGTTTTTT | CASSPPKGTGDEKLFF